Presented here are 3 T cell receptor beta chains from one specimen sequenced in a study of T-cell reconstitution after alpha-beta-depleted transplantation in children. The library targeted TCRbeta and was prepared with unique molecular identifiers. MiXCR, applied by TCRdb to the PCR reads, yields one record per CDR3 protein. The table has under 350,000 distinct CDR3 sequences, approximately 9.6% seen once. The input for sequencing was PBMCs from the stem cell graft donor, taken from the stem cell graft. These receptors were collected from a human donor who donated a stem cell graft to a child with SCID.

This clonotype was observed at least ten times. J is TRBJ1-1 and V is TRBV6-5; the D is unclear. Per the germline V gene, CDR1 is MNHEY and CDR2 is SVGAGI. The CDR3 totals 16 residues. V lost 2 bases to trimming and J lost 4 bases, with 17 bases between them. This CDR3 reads CASSYNRSPVGTEAFF. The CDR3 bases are TGTGCCAGCAGTTACAATCGTAGTCCCGTGGGCACTGAAGCTTTCTTT.

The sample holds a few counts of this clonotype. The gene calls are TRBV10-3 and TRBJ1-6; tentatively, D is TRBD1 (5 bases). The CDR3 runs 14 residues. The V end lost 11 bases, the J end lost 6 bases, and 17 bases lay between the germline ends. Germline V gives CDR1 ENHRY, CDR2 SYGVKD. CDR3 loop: CAHALTEGNSPLHF. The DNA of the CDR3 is TGTGCCCATGCCCTGACAGAGGGTAATTCACCCCTCCACTTT.

The CDR3 region is CASSTRGQRVNTGELFF. Here the CDR3 DNA reads TGTGCCAGCAGCACCCGAGGACAGAGAGTTAACACCGGGGAGCTGTTTTTT. The chain employs TRBV21-1 and TRBJ2-2; the D call of TRBD1 is as the table states it, not checked on the DNA. TRBV21-1 is a documented pseudogene. CDR3 length: 17 amino acids.